These T cell receptor beta chains were read from a single sample in a study of regulatory T cells in long-lasting Graves disease. MiXCR, run by TCRdb on the multiplex PCR reads, gives a single entry per CDR3 protein. The sample contains more than 300,000 distinct CDR3 sequences, roughly 24% of which appear only once. Sequencing used peripheral blood mononuclear cells (PBMCs), obtained when the disease was refractory, from a patient treated with antithyroid drugs. These receptors were obtained from a woman aged 40 to 50 with Graves disease. Both conserved end residues are part of each CDR3. The order of the fields is CDR3 length, V gene, D gene, J gene, clone size, CDR3 protein, CDR3 DNA. D genes are given only for firm matches. Expanded clones are given a class, and other clones once, few, many or no size at all.

length: 18; V: TRBV7-7; D: -; J: TRBJ2-5; size: many; CDR3: CASSFPETCIQAQETQYF; DNA: TGTGCTAGCAGCTTTCCAGAGACCTGTATACAGGCCCAAGAGACCCAGTACTTC
length: 12; V: TRBV2; D: -; J: TRBJ1-1; size: many; CDR3: CASSERRSEAFF; DNA: TGTGCCAGCAGTGAACGCAGGAGTGAAGCTTTCTTT
length: 14; V: TRBV5-6; D: -; J: TRBJ1-4; size: few; CDR3: CASSTGTANEKLFF; DNA: TGTGCCAGCAGCACCGGGACGGCTAATGAAAAACTGTTTTTT
length: 16; V: TRBV28; D: -; J: TRBJ1-5; size: many; CDR3: CASNTFRVSRSQPQHF; DNA: TGTGCCAGCAATACTTTTCGGGTCTCACGAAGTCAGCCCCAGCATTTT
length: 15; V: TRBV28; D: -; J: TRBJ1-5; size: -; CDR3: CASSFRGAHGQPQHF; DNA: TGTGCCAGCAGTTTTCGGGGGGCGCACGGTCAGCCCCAGCATTTT
length: 16; V: TRBV5-1; D: -; J: TRBJ2-4; size: few; CDR3: CASSLVGNLAKNIQYF; DNA: TGCGCCAGCAGCTTGGTAGGGAACCTAGCCAAAAACATTCAGTACTTC
length: 15; V: TRBV27; D: TRBD1; J: TRBJ1-1; size: many; CDR3: CASSKYQGGNTEAFF; DNA: TGTGCCAGCAGCAAATATCAGGGGGGGAACACTGAAGCTTTCTTT
length: 12; V: TRBV12-5; D: -; J: TRBJ2-5; size: many; CDR3: CASRGSRETQYF; DNA: TGTGCTAGTCGGGGGAGCCGAGAGACCCAGTACTTC
length: 17; V: TRBV2; D: -; J: TRBJ1-6; size: -; CDR3: CASSRDSKSSYNSPLHF; DNA: TGTGCCAGCAGTCGGGACTCCAAGAGCTCCTATAATTCACCCCTCCACTTT
length: 15; V: TRBV12-3/TRBV12-4; D: TRBD1; J: TRBJ1-2; size: once; CDR3: CASTKTGGANYGYTF; DNA: TGTGCCAGCACAAAGACAGGGGGAGCTAACTATGGCTACACCTTC
length: 13; V: TRBV2; D: -; J: TRBJ1-1; size: many; CDR3: CASSDTAYPEAFF; DNA: TGTGCCAGCAGTGACACAGCTTATCCAGAAGCTTTCTTT
length: 15; V: TRBV9; D: -; J: TRBJ2-5; size: -; CDR3: CASSVLTGVRETQYF; DNA: TGTGCCAGCAGCGTATTAACGGGAGTCCGAGAGACCCAGTACTTC
length: 16; V: TRBV12-3/TRBV12-4; D: TRBD1; J: TRBJ1-6; size: many; CDR3: CASSTWTGGWKTPLHF; DNA: TGTGCCAGCAGTACATGGACAGGGGGATGGAAGACACCCCTCCACTTT
length: 12; V: TRBV10-3; D: -; J: TRBJ2-7; size: many; CDR3: CAISRDVHEQYF; DNA: TGTGCCATCAGTCGAGACGTACACGAGCAGTACTTC
length: 10; V: TRBV6-2/TRBV6-3; D: -; J: TRBJ2-4; size: few; CDR3: CASVGDIQYF; DNA: TGTGCCAGCGTGGGGGACATTCAGTACTTC
length: 18; V: TRBV28; D: -; J: TRBJ1-6; size: many; CDR3: CASSFLSFWSSYNSPLHF; DNA: TGTGCCAGCAGTTTCCTGTCTTTCTGGAGCTCCTATAATTCACCCCTCCACTTT
length: 16; V: TRBV6-1; D: -; J: TRBJ1-1; size: many; CDR3: CASSPLLLGVNTEAFF; DNA: TGTGCCAGCAGCCCACTCCTCCTGGGGGTGAACACTGAAGCTTTCTTT
length: 13; V: TRBV29-1; D: -; J: TRBJ1-2; size: -; CDR3: CSVEDDANYGYTF; DNA: TGCAGCGTTGAAGACGATGCTAACTATGGCTACACCTTC
length: 14; V: TRBV7-9; D: -; J: TRBJ2-1; size: -; CDR3: CASSSPRQANEQFF; DNA: TGTGCCAGCAGCTCCCCTCGGCAGGCCAATGAGCAGTTCTTC
length: 11; V: TRBV5-6; D: TRBD2; J: TRBJ2-7; size: -; CDR3: CASSLAGDQYF; DNA: TGTGCCAGCAGCTTAGCGGGGGACCAGTACTTC
length: 13; V: TRBV19; D: TRBD1; J: TRBJ1-1; size: -; CDR3: CASSNRGYTEAFF; DNA: TGTGCCAGTAGTAACAGGGGCTACACTGAAGCTTTCTTT
length: 15; V: TRBV28; D: -; J: TRBJ2-7; size: -; CDR3: CASSFTGRAIYEQYF; DNA: TGTGCCAGCAGTTTCACGGGGCGAGCTATCTACGAGCAGTACTTC
length: 14; V: TRBV2; D: -; J: TRBJ2-3; size: few; CDR3: CASRGGVSTDTQYF; DNA: TGTGCCAGCAGAGGGGGAGTGAGCACAGATACGCAGTATTTT
length: 11; V: TRBV29-1; D: -; J: TRBJ2-1; size: -; CDR3: CSVGSRAEQFF; DNA: TGCAGCGTTGGGTCCAGGGCCGAGCAGTTCTTC
length: 14; V: TRBV29-1; D: -; J: TRBJ1-1; size: -; CDR3: CSVGSMGLSAEAFF; DNA: TGCAGCGTTGGATCAATGGGGCTCAGCGCTGAAGCTTTCTTT
length: 13; V: TRBV20-1; D: -; J: TRBJ2-1; size: -; CDR3: CSARGTPYNEQFF; DNA: TGCAGTGCTAGGGGGACTCCCTACAATGAGCAGTTCTTC
length: 17; V: TRBV27; D: TRBD1; J: TRBJ1-1; size: many; CDR3: CASSRKRQGALATEAFF; DNA: TGTGCCAGCAGTCGAAAAAGACAGGGGGCTTTAGCCACTGAAGCTTTCTTT
length: 19; V: TRBV7-3; D: -; J: TRBJ1-5; size: few; CDR3: CASSPLPDSVCPLNQPQHF; DNA: TGTGCCAGCAGCCCACTACCAGACTCGGTTTGTCCCCTCAATCAGCCCCAGCATTTT
length: 15; V: TRBV20-1; D: -; J: TRBJ2-4; size: -; CDR3: CSARGGGAAKNIQYF; DNA: TGCAGTGCTAGGGGGGGGGGGGCAGCCAAAAACATTCAGTACTTC
length: 15; V: TRBV6-1; D: -; J: TRBJ2-3; size: -; CDR3: CASSVQPGFTDTQYF; DNA: TGTGCCAGCAGTGTACAGCCCGGATTTACAGATACGCAGTATTTT
length: 15; V: TRBV28; D: TRBD1; J: TRBJ1-5; size: many; CDR3: CASRSGQGGNQPQHF; DNA: TGTGCCAGCAGATCGGGACAGGGCGGCAATCAGCCCCAGCATTTT
length: 14; V: TRBV7-2; D: -; J: TRBJ2-1; size: -; CDR3: CASSLISGHNEQFF; DNA: TGTGCCAGCAGCTTAATTTCGGGCCACAATGAGCAGTTCTTC
length: 15; V: TRBV2; D: TRBD2; J: TRBJ2-1; size: -; CDR3: CASSAGTSGRNEQFF; DNA: TGTGCCAGCAGCGCCGGGACTAGCGGGAGGAATGAGCAGTTCTTC
length: 13; V: TRBV7-9; D: -; J: TRBJ2-5; size: few; CDR3: CASSSGFQETQYF; DNA: TGTGCCAGCAGCTCGGGATTTCAAGAGACCCAGTACTTC
length: 16; V: TRBV4-1; D: -; J: TRBJ2-5; size: -; CDR3: CASSRRPIRGQETQYF; DNA: TGCGCCAGCAGCCGTCGCCCGATCCGGGGCCAAGAGACCCAGTACTTC
length: 17; V: TRBV7-8; D: TRBD2; J: TRBJ2-5; size: -; CDR3: CASSLPRTSGRRETQYF; DNA: TGTGCCAGCAGCCTACCGAGGACTAGCGGGAGGCGAGAGACCCAGTACTTC
length: 14; V: TRBV5-6; D: -; J: TRBJ1-2; size: few; CDR3: CASSPIRAGEGYTF; DNA: TGTGCCAGCAGCCCCATCCGGGCAGGGGAAGGCTACACCTTC
length: 15; V: TRBV28; D: TRBD1; J: TRBJ2-7; size: many; CDR3: CASSRPGQGAYEQYF; DNA: TGTGCCAGCAGTCGGCCGGGACAGGGAGCCTACGAGCAGTACTTC
length: 15; V: TRBV27; D: -; J: TRBJ1-4; size: few; CDR3: CASSPLPLGDEKLFF; DNA: TGTGCCAGCAGTCCCCTGCCTCTTGGAGATGAAAAACTGTTTTTT
length: 13; V: TRBV12-3/TRBV12-4; D: TRBD1; J: TRBJ1-5; size: -; CDR3: CASSWDRGQPQHF; DNA: TGTGCCAGCAGTTGGGACAGGGGTCAGCCCCAGCATTTT
length: 14; V: TRBV20-1; D: -; J: TRBJ1-1; size: many; CDR3: CSARRELRRPEAFF; DNA: TGCAGTGCTAGAAGGGAACTTCGCCGCCCTGAAGCTTTCTTT
length: 14; V: TRBV6-1; D: -; J: TRBJ2-2; size: many; CDR3: CASSDVQGTGELFF; DNA: TGTGCCAGCAGTGACGTACAGGGTACCGGGGAGCTGTTTTTT
length: 13; V: TRBV20-1; D: -; J: TRBJ2-5; size: many; CDR3: CSARGLVLETQYF; DNA: TGCAGTGCTAGAGGGCTAGTGTTAGAGACCCAGTACTTC
length: 15; V: TRBV5-1; D: TRBD1; J: TRBJ2-7; size: -; CDR3: CASSLGTGRSYEQYF; DNA: TGCGCCAGCAGCTTGGGGACAGGGCGGTCCTACGAGCAGTACTTC
length: 15; V: TRBV7-9; D: -; J: TRBJ1-5; size: few; CDR3: CASSRWEDHGQPQHF; DNA: TGTGCCAGCAGCCGATGGGAGGACCACGGTCAGCCCCAGCATTTT
length: 12; V: TRBV20-1; D: -; J: TRBJ2-7; size: many; CDR3: CSASQGRNEQYF; DNA: TGCAGTGCTAGTCAGGGTCGCAACGAGCAGTACTTC
length: 18; V: TRBV19; D: TRBD2; J: TRBJ2-2; size: -; CDR3: CASSIRYRREANTGELFF; DNA: TGTGCCAGTAGTATCAGATACCGGCGGGAGGCCAACACCGGGGAGCTGTTTTTT
length: 15; V: TRBV6-1; D: TRBD1; J: TRBJ1-2; size: few; CDR3: CASSPRGTGSYGYTF; DNA: TGTGCCAGCAGTCCAAGAGGGACAGGGAGCTATGGCTACACCTTC
length: 14; V: TRBV19; D: -; J: TRBJ1-5; size: few; CDR3: CASGGPPEPQPQHF; DNA: TGTGCCAGTGGTGGACCTCCGGAACCGCAGCCCCAGCATTTT
length: 12; V: TRBV20-1; D: -; J: TRBJ1-1; size: many; CDR3: CSARFRDTEAFF; DNA: TGCAGTGCGCGATTCAGGGACACTGAAGCTTTCTTT
length: 13; V: TRBV5-6; D: TRBD2; J: TRBJ2-5; size: few; CDR3: CASSWEGIETQYF; DNA: TGTGCCAGCAGCTGGGAGGGGATCGAGACCCAGTACTTC
length: 15; V: TRBV28; D: -; J: TRBJ2-7; size: many; CDR3: CASSYQALSSYEQYF; DNA: TGTGCCAGCAGTTATCAAGCGTTAAGCTCCTACGAGCAGTACTTC
length: 13; V: TRBV25-1; D: -; J: TRBJ1-1; size: -; CDR3: CASSSFWSTEAFF; DNA: TGTGCCAGCTCATCGTTTTGGAGCACTGAAGCTTTCTTT
length: 15; V: TRBV28; D: TRBD2; J: TRBJ2-1; size: -; CDR3: CASSLVDRGSNEQFF; DNA: TGTGCCAGCAGTTTAGTAGATCGCGGGAGTAATGAGCAGTTCTTC
length: 16; V: TRBV20-1; D: -; J: TRBJ2-7; size: -; CDR3: CSALWTVAEHGYEQYF; DNA: TGCAGTGCCCTCTGGACAGTTGCGGAACACGGGTACGAGCAGTACTTC
length: 15; V: TRBV11-2; D: -; J: TRBJ1-2; size: many; CDR3: CASRSAQEDGVGYTF; DNA: TGTGCCAGCAGATCCGCGCAGGAAGACGGCGTTGGCTACACCTTC